Following are 24 T cell receptor beta chains from one sample sequenced in a study of T cell repertoires in cytomegalovirus infection. Which antigens these TCRs recognize remains unknown. TCRdb re-analysed the reads in MiXCR, keeping a single row per CDR3 protein. The sample yields 650,000 to 900,000 distinct CDR3 sequences, roughly 29% seen once. This material consisted of cultured CD8+ T cells from PBMCs, taken from culture after CMV antigen stimulation. Receptor source: a human donor in good health (CMV status not recorded). Some clones in this sample may be carry-over from other donors' samples.

This clonotype was counted only a few times. J is TRBJ1-1 and V is TRBV6-2 or TRBV6-3; 8 bases fit TRBD1. V trimming: 5 bases; J trimming: 5 bases; junction bases outside the gene matches: 7. Germline lookup yields CDR1 MNHEY and CDR2 SVGEGT. The CDR3 spans 14 residues. DNA of the CDR3: TGTGCCAGCAGTGTGACAGGGGAAGGAACTGAAGCTTTCTTT. It specifies CASSVTGEGTEAFF.

This clonotype was observed a few times. The chain links TRBV10-3 to TRBJ2-5; 8 nucleotides line up with TRBD2. This CDR3 has 16 amino acids. Germline CDR1 is ENHRY and CDR2 is SYGVKD. J gave up 0 bases and V 5 bases, and 8 bases lay outside the gene matches. This CDR3 is CAISPGPAGDQETQYF. CDR3 DNA: TGTGCCATCAGTCCCGGCCCAGCGGGGGACCAAGAGACCCAGTACTTC.

The rearrangement joins TRBV27 to TRBJ1-6; the D gene is possibly TRBD1 (5 bases). Per germline, CDR1 MNHEY and CDR2 SMNVEV (reference sequence). Deletions cut 2 bases from V and 3 bases from J, with 8 bases between. CDR3 size: 15 residues. The CDR3 loop reads CASSLRGLYNSPLHF. The CDR3, as DNA: TGTGCCAGCAGTTTACGGGGCCTCTATAATTCACCCCTCCACTTT.

This clonotype showed up just a few times. The rearrangement links TRBV12-3 or TRBV12-4 to TRBJ1-1; D ambiguous. The V and J ends lost 6 bases and 1 base respectively, with 15 bases between them. The CDR3 consists of 15 residues. As DNA, the CDR3 is TGTGCCAGCAGCCCCCTACTGATGAGGAACACTGAAGCTTTCTTT. It codes for CASSPLLMRNTEAFF.

V is TRBV9 and J is TRBJ1-1; weak D call: TRBD1 (6 bases). Germline V gene sequence: CDR1 SGDLS, CDR2 YYNGEE. Trimming left V 3 bases short and J 1 base short, with 19 bases between. This CDR3 is built from 17 residues. This chain's CDR3 is CASSDRGGMAPNTEAFF. Here the CDR3 DNA reads TGTGCCAGCAGCGATCGAGGGGGTATGGCCCCGAACACTGAAGCTTTCTTT.

The V gene is TRBV7-6, the J gene TRBJ1-6, with D perhaps TRBD1 (5 bases). The CDR3 is 15 amino acids. V lost 6 bases and J 7 bases, leaving 16 bases between the germline ends. Germline CDR1 is SGHVS and CDR2 is FNYEAQ. The CDR3 spells CASSPEPGLNSPLHF. The CDR3 DNA is TGTGCCAGCAGTCCAGAACCGGGGCTCAATTCACCCCTCCACTTT. Full variable domain (remainder filled in from reference TRBV7-6 and TRBJ1-6): GAGVSQSPRYKVTKRGQDVALRCDPISGHVSLYWYRQALGQGPEFLTYFNYEAQQDKSGLPNDRFSAERPEGSISTLTIQRTEQRDSAMYRCASSPEPGLNSPLHFGNGTRLTVT.

The chain joins TRBV12-3 or TRBV12-4 to TRBJ2-2; the D gene could be TRBD1 or TRBD2 (5 bases each). The CDR3 runs to 16 residues. V was pared by 5 bases and J by 4 bases, with 17 bases between. CDR3 residues: CASSPPGRGITGELFF. The CDR3 region has the DNA TGTGCCAGCAGTCCACCGGGACGGGGCATCACCGGGGAGCTGTTTTTT.

In its sample, this clonotype was seen many times. An end of the junction differs from the germline gene, which may be a read error. The gene calls are TRBV5-1 and TRBJ2-7, with D tentatively TRBD1 (5 bases). The CDR3 length is 14 residues. CDR1 is SGHRS, CDR2 YFSETQ, per germline. The CDR3 here is CASSLGQGSYEQYF. The DNA for the CDR3 is TGTGCCAGCAGCTTAGGGCAGGGCTCCTACGAGCAGTACTTC.

This clonotype has a handful of counts. This chain links TRBV27 with TRBJ2-7, with 8 bases matching TRBD1. Germline V lookup: CDR1 MNHEY, CDR2 SMNVEV (reference sequence). Trimming took 3 bases from V and 12 from J; bases not matched to a gene: 10. The CDR3 runs 13 residues. The chain's CDR3 is CASSLSGGAASYF. CDR3 coding DNA: TGTGCCAGCAGTTTGTCAGGGGGCGCGGCTTCGTACTTC.

This clonotype was seen many times. The genes are TRBV7-2 and TRBJ2-1; D unresolved. CDR1 is SGHTA and CDR2 is FQGNSA in the germline V gene. The ends were cut back, 1 base at V and 7 bases at J, with 11 bases in the middle. The CDR3 loop spans 14 amino acids. The CDR3: CASSLGVGWNEQFF. The CDR3 DNA sequence: TGTGCCAGCAGCTTAGGGGTAGGGTGGAATGAGCAGTTCTTC.

In nucleotides, the CDR3 is TGTGCCAGCAGACCACTAGCGGGGGGGTACCAAGAGACCCAGTACTTC. Protein sequence: CASRPLAGGYQETQYF. The rearrangement links TRBV7-6 to TRBJ2-5; 13 nucleotides agree with TRBD2. Germline assignment: CDR1 SGHVS and CDR2 FNYEAQ. This CDR3 has 16 residues. The J segment lost 0 bases and the V segment lost 6 bases, leaving 4 bases of the junction unmatched.

This chain links TRBV11-2 with TRBJ1-1, with D unresolved. The CDR3 covers 12 residues. V was pared by 4 bases and J by 8 bases, with 11 bases between. The germline V gene encodes CDR1 SGHAT and CDR2 FQNNGV. The CDR3 region has the DNA TGTGCCAGCAGCTCCGAGGAGAGGGAAGCTTTCTTT. Its protein product is CASSSEEREAFF. Full variable domain (remainder filled in from reference TRBV11-2 and TRBJ1-1): EAGVAQSPRYKIIEKRQSVAFWCNPISGHATLYWYQQILGQGPKLLIQFQNNGVVDDSQLPKDRFSAERLKGVDSTLKIQPAKLEDSAVYLCASSSEEREAFFGQGTRLTVV.

The J gene is TRBJ1-6, the V gene TRBV27; D unresolved. The V and J ends lost 3 bases and 8 bases respectively, with 14 bases between them. Germline CDR1 reads MNHEY; CDR2 reads SMNVEV (reference sequence). The CDR3 is 15 amino acids. In DNA form, the CDR3 reads TGTGCCAGCAGTTTTACTGTCCGAGGAGATTCACCCCTCCACTTT. Amino acid sequence: CASSFTVRGDSPLHF.

This clonotype occurred many times. The chain carries TRBV7-6 and TRBJ1-2, with 7 nucleotides matching TRBD1. With 5 bases clipped from V and 8 bases from J, the junction kept 5 bases outside the gene matches. The CDR3 sequence is 12 residues long. The V gene's germline CDR1 is SGHVS and CDR2 FNYEAQ. In DNA form, the CDR3 reads TGTGCCAGCAGCCTCCAGGGGGGAGGCTACACCTTC. Translation: CASSLQGGGYTF.

The rearrangement uses TRBV7-2 and TRBJ2-6, with no clear D. Germline assignment: CDR1 SGHTA and CDR2 FQGNSA. The CDR3 spans 17 residues. Trimming removed 0 bases from V and 0 bases from J, with 9 bases in between. The CDR3 sequence is CASSLALTVSGANVLTF. The CDR3 nucleotides read TGTGCCAGCAGCTTAGCGCTGACGGTCTCTGGGGCCAACGTCCTGACTTTC.

This chain links TRBV10-3 with TRBJ1-6, with no clear D. CDR3 size: 13 residues. V was clipped by 8 bases and J by 0 bases, with 5 bases between them. The V gene's germline CDR1 is ENHRY and CDR2 SYGVKD. The CDR3 reads CAIQSSYNSPLHF. The DNA for the CDR3 is TGTGCCATCCAAAGCTCCTATAATTCACCCCTCCACTTT.

This clonotype is a singleton in its sample. The CDR3 loop is CSVPEAGLGEKLFF. In DNA form, the CDR3 reads TGCAGTGTCCCAGAAGCAGGATTAGGGGAAAAACTGTTTTTT. This chain links TRBV20-1 with TRBJ1-4; D not certain. The CDR3 consists of 14 residues. CDR1 is DFQATT, CDR2 SNEGSKA, per germline (reference sequence). V was shortened by 7 bases and J by 8 bases, with 20 bases between the two germline ends.

This clonotype was counted a few times. The chain carries TRBV2 and TRBJ2-3, with 7 bases matching TRBD2. The CDR3 runs to 16 residues. Unmatched junction bases numbered 10, after V lost 4 bases and J lost 3 bases. Germline-derived CDR1 and CDR2 are SNHLY and FYNNEI. The CDR3 is CASSGRKSGETDTQYF. In nucleotides, the CDR3 is TGTGCCAGCAGTGGAAGAAAAAGCGGGGAGACAGATACGCAGTATTTT.

The CDR3 loop is CASSWVGQGRKNTEAFF. The CDR3 coding sequence is TGTGCCAGCAGTTGGGTGGGACAGGGTCGGAAGAACACTGAAGCTTTCTTT. The genes are TRBV27 and TRBJ1-1, with 9 bases matching TRBD1. The CDR3 totals 17 residues. Per germline, CDR1 MNHEY and CDR2 SMNVEV (reference sequence). Trimming at V came to 4 bases and at J to 1 base, leaving 10 bases not matched to a gene.

This chain connects TRBV5-6 to TRBJ2-1; TRBD1 is a possible D gene (5 bases). The length of the CDR3 is 16 residues. Germline V lookup: CDR1 SGHDT, CDR2 YYEEEE. Trimming pared 5 bases from V and 8 bases from J, leaving 23 bases between. The CDR3 DNA reads TGTGCCAGCAGGTATTTCGCGGACACCGTCGATCATGAGCAGTTCTTC. This gives the protein CASRYFADTVDHEQFF. The variable domain in full, with the rest retrieved from reference TRBV5-6 and TRBJ2-1, is DAGVTQSPTHLIKTRGQQVTLRCSPKSGHDTVSWYQQALGQGPQFIFQYYEEEERQRGNFPDRFSGHQFPNYSSELNVNALLLGDSALYLCASRYFADTVDHEQFFGPGTRLTVL.

This clonotype was counted a single time. This sequence joins TRBV13 and TRBJ2-2; D is undetermined. Germline lookup yields CDR1 PRHDT and CDR2 FYEKMQ (reference sequence). Trimming cost V 4 bases and J 5 bases, with 14 bases left between them. The CDR3 has 15 residues. The CDR3 nucleotides read TGTGCCAGCAGCTGGTTTCCCGTAGGGACCGGGGAGCTGTTTTTT. This codes for CASSWFPVGTGELFF. The full variable domain, rest sourced from reference TRBV13 and TRBJ2-2, is AAGVIQSPRHLIKEKRETATLKCYPIPRHDTVYWYQQGPGQDPQFLISFYEKMQSDKGSIPDRFSAQQFSDYHSELNMSSLELGDSALYFCASSWFPVGTGELFFGEGSRLTVL.

The rearrangement joins TRBV7-6 to TRBJ1-2; no definite D call. The CDR3 runs to 18 residues. The germline V gene has CDR1 SGHVS and CDR2 FNYEAQ. The V end was cut by 2 bases, the J end by 0 bases, with 19 bases between. CDR3: CASSLQVSKGTPNYGYTF. CDR3 coding DNA: TGTGCCAGCAGCTTACAGGTCTCTAAGGGTACCCCTAACTATGGCTACACCTTC.

This chain connects TRBV27 to TRBJ1-2; 8 positions agree with TRBD1. The germline V gene has CDR1 MNHEY and CDR2 SMNVEV (reference sequence). The CDR3 sequence is 16 residues long. V was clipped by 5 bases and J by 8 bases; unmatched bases: 16. CDR3 DNA sequence: TGTGCCAGCAGTCTTACTCGATCCGGACAGGGTCTAGGCTACACCTTC. It is translated as CASSLTRSGQGLGYTF.

The chain links TRBV6-6 to TRBJ2-5; 8 bases fit TRBD2. Per the germline V gene, CDR1 is MNHNY and CDR2 is SVGAGI (reference sequence). V lost 2 bases, J lost 4 bases, and 9 bases stayed unmatched. The CDR3 is 16 amino acids. CDR3 residues: CASSYVSRGGRETQYF. DNA of the CDR3: TGTGCCAGCAGTTACGTGAGTCGGGGGGGTCGAGAGACCCAGTACTTC.